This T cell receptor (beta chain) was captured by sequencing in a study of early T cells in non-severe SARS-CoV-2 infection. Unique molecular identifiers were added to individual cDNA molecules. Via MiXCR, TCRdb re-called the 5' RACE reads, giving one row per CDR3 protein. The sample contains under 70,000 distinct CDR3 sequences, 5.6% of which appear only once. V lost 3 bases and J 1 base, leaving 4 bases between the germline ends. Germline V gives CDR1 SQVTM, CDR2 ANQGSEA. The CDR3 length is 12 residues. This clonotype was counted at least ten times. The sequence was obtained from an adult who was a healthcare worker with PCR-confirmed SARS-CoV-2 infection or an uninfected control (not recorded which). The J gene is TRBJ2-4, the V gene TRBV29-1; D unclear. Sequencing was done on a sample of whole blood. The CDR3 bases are TGCAGCGTTGAGGGGGCCAAAAACATTCAGTACTTC. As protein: CSVEGAKNIQYF.